This TCR beta chain was observed in a study of early T cells in non-severe SARS-CoV-2 infection. TCRdb fed the 5' RACE reads into MiXCR, producing one record per CDR3 protein. Here the sample spans roughly 47,000 distinct CDR3 sequences, 20% to 25% being singletons. This clonotype showed up just a few times. With 5 bases clipped from V and 7 bases from J, the junction kept 14 bases outside the gene matches. Germline V gene lookup returns CDR1 KGHSH and CDR2 LQKENI. The CDR3 sequence is 17 residues long. This chain links TRBV18 with TRBJ1-6, with 7 bases that match TRBD1. The sequenced sample was whole blood, obtained at baseline. The sequence came from an adult who was a healthcare worker with PCR-confirmed SARS-CoV-2 infection or an uninfected control (not recorded which). The CDR3 DNA reads TGTGCCAGCTCATTAGACGGGACAGCATTGGCAAATTCACCCCTCCACTTT. Protein sequence: CASSLDGTALANSPLHF.